This is a list of T cell receptor beta chains from one sample in a study of blood T cell repertoires in COVID-19. TCRdb's copy holds only in-frame clones and misses some; the assay was immunoSEQ multiplex PCR. The sample has approximately 100,000 clones; approximately 92% are singletons. The sample taken for sequencing was peripheral blood. The receptors originated from a man in his sixties or seventies with acute or convalescent COVID-19. The CDR3 runs from the conserved cysteine through the conserved F or W. A D gene is named only where the DNA matches it firmly. Only part of the rows carry a size: once, few, many, or a class if the clone is expanded.

V gene: TRBV5-6
J gene: TRBJ2-1
D gene: TRBD2
clone size: -
CDR3 DNA: TGTGCCAGCGGACCGGGACTAGCGGGAGTTACTGAGCAGTTCTTC
CDR3 protein: CASGPGLAGVTEQFF

V gene: TRBV6-5
J gene: TRBJ2-1
D gene: TRBD2
clone size: -
CDR3 DNA: TGTGCCAGCGGGGGGGGAGGGTCCTACAATGAGCAGTTCTTC
CDR3 protein: CASGGGGSYNEQFF

V gene: TRBV13
J gene: TRBJ2-5
D gene: -
clone size: -
CDR3 DNA: TGTGCCAGCACCTTGCGGGGTTCCCAAGAGACCCAGTACTTC
CDR3 protein: CASTLRGSQETQYF

V gene: TRBV6-5
J gene: TRBJ1-3
D gene: -
clone size: -
CDR3 DNA: TGTGCCAGCAGTTACTCGACAGGTTCTGGAAACACCATATATTTT
CDR3 protein: CASSYSTGSGNTIYF

V gene: TRBV27
J gene: TRBJ2-1
D gene: TRBD2
clone size: few
CDR3 DNA: TGTGCCAGCAGTCTGCAGCGTATTAGCGGGAGGCTGGATGAGCAGTTCTTC
CDR3 protein: CASSLQRISGRLDEQFF

V gene: TRBV6-1
J gene: TRBJ2-1
D gene: -
clone size: -
CDR3 DNA: TGTGCCAGCAGTGACAGGTCCTACAATGAGCAGTTCTTC
CDR3 protein: CASSDRSYNEQFF

V gene: TRBV28
J gene: TRBJ2-7
D gene: -
clone size: -
CDR3 DNA: TGTGCCAGCAGTTCCACTAGTTACGAGCAGTACTTC
CDR3 protein: CASSSTSYEQYF

V gene: TRBV11-2
J gene: TRBJ1-1
D gene: -
clone size: once
CDR3 DNA: TGTGCCAGCAGCTTTGGGGAGAGGGCTTTCTTT
CDR3 protein: CASSFGERAFF

V gene: TRBV4-1
J gene: TRBJ1-2
D gene: TRBD1
clone size: -
CDR3 DNA: TGCGCCAGCAGCCAAGCCACGGACAGGGGGCAGTACTATGGCTACACCTTC
CDR3 protein: CASSQATDRGQYYGYTF

V gene: TRBV5-1
J gene: TRBJ2-1
D gene: TRBD2
clone size: -
CDR3 DNA: TGCGCCAGCAGCGAGGGACTAGCCAATGAGCAGTTCTTC
CDR3 protein: CASSEGLANEQFF

V gene: TRBV5-1
J gene: TRBJ2-7
D gene: -
clone size: once
CDR3 DNA: TGCGCCAGCAGCTTGGCCGGGGGTGACTCCTACGAGCAGTACTTC
CDR3 protein: CASSLAGGDSYEQYF

V gene: TRBV6-5
J gene: TRBJ2-3
D gene: -
clone size: -
CDR3 DNA: TGTGCCAGCAGGCGGACTAGCACAGATACGCAGTATTTT
CDR3 protein: CASRRTSTDTQYF

V gene: TRBV6-5
J gene: TRBJ1-2
D gene: -
clone size: once
CDR3 DNA: TGTGCCAGCGGCTCGGGAGGCCCCCCCTATGGCTACACCTTC
CDR3 protein: CASGSGGPPYGYTF

V gene: TRBV18
J gene: TRBJ2-5
D gene: TRBD1
clone size: -
CDR3 DNA: TGTGCCAGCTCACCGCGACCGGGACAGCCTGAGACCCAGTACTTC
CDR3 protein: CASSPRPGQPETQYF

V gene: TRBV5-1
J gene: TRBJ1-2
D gene: -
clone size: once
CDR3 DNA: TGCGCCAGCGGGTGGGGCAGCGCTTCCTCTAACTATGGCTACACCTTC
CDR3 protein: CASGWGSASSNYGYTF

V gene: TRBV27
J gene: TRBJ1-2
D gene: TRBD1
clone size: -
CDR3 DNA: TGTGCCAGCAGTTTATCCGGGACAGGGCATGGCTACACCTTC
CDR3 protein: CASSLSGTGHGYTF

V gene: TRBV7-2
J gene: TRBJ1-1
D gene: TRBD1
clone size: few
CDR3 DNA: TGTGCCAGCAGCTTACAGGGGGCGTTGGACACTGAAGCTTTCTTT
CDR3 protein: CASSLQGALDTEAFF

V gene: TRBV10-1
J gene: TRBJ1-6
D gene: TRBD1
clone size: few
CDR3 DNA: TGCGCCAGCAGTGTGGACAGGGATTCACCCCTCCACTTT
CDR3 protein: CASSVDRDSPLHF

V gene: TRBV7-3
J gene: TRBJ2-5
D gene: TRBD2
clone size: -
CDR3 DNA: TGTGCCAGCAGCTTAAGCGCGGGAGGGAGAAAAGAGACCCAGTACTTC
CDR3 protein: CASSLSAGGRKETQYF

V gene: TRBV15
J gene: TRBJ2-3
D gene: -
clone size: -
CDR3 DNA: TGTGCCACCAGCAGGGGGGCCATTATAAGCACAGATACGCAGTATTTT
CDR3 protein: CATSRGAIISTDTQYF

V gene: TRBV19
J gene: TRBJ1-2
D gene: -
clone size: -
CDR3 DNA: TGTGCCAGTAGTATAACCAGGGATAATGGCTACACCTTC
CDR3 protein: CASSITRDNGYTF

V gene: TRBV6-2/TRBV6-3
J gene: TRBJ1-5
D gene: -
clone size: -
CDR3 DNA: TGTGCCAGCAGTTTCTCCTTTAGCAATCAGCCCCAGCATTTT
CDR3 protein: CASSFSFSNQPQHF

V gene: TRBV5-5
J gene: TRBJ2-1
D gene: -
clone size: -
CDR3 DNA: TGTGCCAGCGGGGACAAAAACTTAAACAATGAGCAGTTCTTC
CDR3 protein: CASGDKNLNNEQFF

V gene: TRBV24-1
J gene: TRBJ2-1
D gene: TRBD2
clone size: -
CDR3 DNA: TGTGCCACCAGTGATTTCAAAGCGGGAGGGCCGGAGGATGAGCAGTTCTTC
CDR3 protein: CATSDFKAGGPEDEQFF

V gene: TRBV7-8
J gene: TRBJ1-1
D gene: TRBD1
clone size: -
CDR3 DNA: TGTGCCAGCAGCTTAGACAGGGGGCTGAACACTGAAGCTTTCTTT
CDR3 protein: CASSLDRGLNTEAFF

V gene: TRBV6-6
J gene: TRBJ1-1
D gene: -
clone size: -
CDR3 DNA: TGTGCCAGCAGTTACCGGGCGGGTGACACTGAAGCTTTCTTT
CDR3 protein: CASSYRAGDTEAFF

V gene: TRBV5-1
J gene: TRBJ2-5
D gene: -
clone size: -
CDR3 DNA: TGCGCCAGTATCCGGGTGTCAGGGCCTCAAGAGACCCAGTACTTC
CDR3 protein: CASIRVSGPQETQYF

V gene: TRBV19
J gene: TRBJ1-2
D gene: -
clone size: -
CDR3 DNA: TGTGCCAGTAGTGTCCCACTCTATGGCTACACCTTC
CDR3 protein: CASSVPLYGYTF

V gene: TRBV30
J gene: TRBJ1-6
D gene: -
clone size: once
CDR3 DNA: TGTGCCTGGAGTGTGTATGAGGGATCACCCCTCCACTTT
CDR3 protein: CAWSVYEGSPLHF

V gene: TRBV16
J gene: TRBJ1-4
D gene: -
clone size: once
CDR3 DNA: TGTGCCAGCAGCCGGTCTCGAGGGAGTGAAAAACTGTTTTTT
CDR3 protein: CASSRSRGSEKLFF

V gene: TRBV13
J gene: TRBJ1-2
D gene: TRBD1
clone size: -
CDR3 DNA: TGTGCCAGCAGCTCGGGACAGGACTATGGCTACACCTTC
CDR3 protein: CASSSGQDYGYTF

V gene: TRBV9
J gene: TRBJ1-5
D gene: -
clone size: -
CDR3 DNA: TGTGCCAGCAGCGTAGGAGGAGAACAGCCCCAGCATTTT
CDR3 protein: CASSVGGEQPQHF

V gene: TRBV7-3
J gene: TRBJ2-2
D gene: -
clone size: -
CDR3 DNA: TGTGCCGGCAGCGACCCCACGCGGGGCACCGGGGAGCTGTTTTTT
CDR3 protein: CAGSDPTRGTGELFF